These T cell receptor beta chains were read from a single sample in a study. TCRdb itself ran the 5' RACE reads through MiXCR, one entry per CDR3 protein. The table has approximately 23,000 distinct CDR3 sequences, about 30% seen once. The sequenced material came from tumor-infiltrating naive CD4+ T cells sorted from the breast tumor. These receptors all come from a female donor with breast cancer. The CDR3 runs from the conserved cysteine through the conserved F or W. The D gene is left open where the match is weak. Part of the rows lack a size; the others show once, few, many or a class for expanded clones.

TRBJ2-7,-,TRBV11-2,few,TGTGCCAGCAGCTCCGGCCCCCAACCCTACGGGCAGTACTTC,CASSSGPQPYGQYF
TRBJ1-1,-,TRBV7-9,medium-sized,TGTGCCAGCAGCATACAGGGAAGGAATACTGAAGCTTTCTTT,CASSIQGRNTEAFF
TRBJ2-2,-,TRBV21-1,many,TGTGCCAGCAGCGGACTAGCGGGAGGGCCCACCGGGGAGCTGTTTTTT,CASSGLAGGPTGELFF
TRBJ2-1,-,TRBV4-1,-,TGCGCCAGCAGCCAAGGGACTAGGGGGAGGAATGAGCAGTTCTTC,CASSQGTRGRNEQFF
TRBJ2-1,-,TRBV24-1,few,TGTGCCACCAGTGCACCCGACCGAGTGGAGCAGTTCTTC,CATSAPDRVEQFF
TRBJ2-1,TRBD1,TRBV6-6,few,TGTGCCAGCAGTTACTCGTTGCAGGGGGCTGGTGAGCAGTTCTTC,CASSYSLQGAGEQFF
TRBJ1-5,-,TRBV6-1,many,TGTGCCAGTCAGGCCCGACTGCATCAGCCCCAGCATTTT,CASQARLHQPQHF
TRBJ2-1,-,TRBV29-1,few,TGCAGCGTTGAATCGGTACGGTCGCGGGAGCAGTTCTTC,CSVESVRSREQFF
TRBJ2-7,-,TRBV11-2,once,TGTGCCAGCAGCTCTACGACAGGTTTCGAGCAGTACTTC,CASSSTTGFEQYF
TRBJ2-5,-,TRBV18,many,TGTGCCAGCTCACCAGTGCAGGCGCGGGAGACCCAGTACTTC,CASSPVQARETQYF
TRBJ1-5,-,TRBV4-1,-,TGCGCCAGCAGCCAAGCGGGGTATCAGCCCCAGCATTTT,CASSQAGYQPQHF
TRBJ1-1,TRBD1,TRBV5-1,few,TGCGCCAGCAGCTCGGGACAGTTGGACACTGAAGCTTTCTTT,CASSSGQLDTEAFF
TRBJ2-5,TRBD1,TRBV5-1,many,TGCGCCAGCAGCACCAGGACAGGGGCGCAAGAGACCCAGTACTTC,CASSTRTGAQETQYF
TRBJ2-1,-,TRBV6-1,-,TGTGCCGTCCGCGCGTGGGGCCCAGTGTTGCATGAGCAGTTCTTC,CAVRAWGPVLHEQFF
TRBJ2-7,TRBD2,TRBV6-5,once,TGTGCCAGCAGTCCAGTAGCGGGAGTTCTTGGTGAGCAGTACTTC,CASSPVAGVLGEQYF
TRBJ2-7,-,TRBV30,-,TGTGCCTGGGGGACGGGAGTCGGGACGGACGAGCAGTACTTC,CAWGTGVGTDEQYF
TRBJ1-1,-,TRBV10-3,-,TGTGCCATCAGTCGGGAGGGCAACACTGAAGCTTTCTTT,CAISREGNTEAFF
TRBJ1-1,-,TRBV20-1,-,TGCAGTGTCCGGGACTCGAACACTGAAGCTTTCTTT,CSVRDSNTEAFF
TRBJ2-1,-,TRBV12-3/TRBV12-4,few,TGTGCCAGCAGCTTTGGGTCTCATGAGCAGTTCTTC,CASSFGSHEQFF
TRBJ1-5,-,TRBV20-1,many,TGCAGTGCTAGTTTGGGCAATCAGCCCCAGCATTTT,CSASLGNQPQHF
TRBJ2-1,-,TRBV15,-,TGTACCACCAGCATGGGGACATGGGGAAATGAGCAGTTCTTC,CTTSMGTWGNEQFF
TRBJ1-5,-,TRBV20-1,many,TGCAGTGCTGGGGGGCTCGGTCAGCCCCAGCATTTT,CSAGGLGQPQHF
TRBJ2-1,-,TRBV20-1,medium-sized,TGCAGTGCTAGCCGGGACTTGAGAATGTTAAGGTCCTACAATGAGCAGTTCTTC,CSASRDLRMLRSYNEQFF
TRBJ2-7,-,TRBV7-9,many,TGTGCCAGCAGCTTAGAGGGTGGCGAGCAGTACTTC,CASSLEGGEQYF
TRBJ2-2,-,TRBV6-5,medium-sized,TGTGCCAGCAGTGCCCCGGGACTTAGCTCCGGGGAGCTGTTTTTT,CASSAPGLSSGELFF
TRBJ1-2,-,TRBV20-1,-,TGCACCATTCCCGGGGCCTATGGCTACACCTTC,CTIPGAYGYTF
TRBJ2-1,-,TRBV7-9,-,TGTGCCAGCAGCTTACGTAGCAATGAGCAGTTCTTC,CASSLRSNEQFF
TRBJ2-1,-,TRBV9,medium-sized,TGTGCCAGCAGCGTAGGCCCCACGGGTAGCGCGGGTGAGCAGTTCTTC,CASSVGPTGSAGEQFF
TRBJ2-5,-,TRBV28,few,TGTGCCAGCAACCTCTACGGACAGAAAGAGACCCAGTACTTC,CASNLYGQKETQYF
TRBJ2-3,-,TRBV20-1,medium-sized,TGCAGTGCTAGAGACTGGAGAGATACGCAGTATTTT,CSARDWRDTQYF
TRBJ2-3,-,TRBV11-2,once,TGTGCCAGCAGCTCCCAGCGCACAGATGCGCAGTATTTT,CASSSQRTDAQYF
TRBJ2-1,TRBD2,TRBV5-1,medium-sized,TGCGCCAGCAGCCCGACTAGCGGGAAGGAGAATGAGCAGTTCTTC,CASSPTSGKENEQFF
TRBJ2-7,-,TRBV6-1,-,TGTGCCAGCAGTCTCAGGGGAGGCTACGAGCAGTACTTC,CASSLRGGYEQYF
TRBJ1-5,-,TRBV6-2/TRBV6-3,-,TGTGCCAGCAACCGGGCCTCATCGGGCAATCAGCCCCAGCATTTT,CASNRASSGNQPQHF
TRBJ1-2,-,TRBV29-1,few,TGCAGCGTGCCCTGGGGAGGTCTCGGGACTTCCTATGGCTACACCTTC,CSVPWGGLGTSYGYTF
TRBJ1-4,-,TRBV5-1,many,TGCGCCAGCAGCTTGCTCGGGGAGGCTAATGAAAAACTGTTTTTT,CASSLLGEANEKLFF